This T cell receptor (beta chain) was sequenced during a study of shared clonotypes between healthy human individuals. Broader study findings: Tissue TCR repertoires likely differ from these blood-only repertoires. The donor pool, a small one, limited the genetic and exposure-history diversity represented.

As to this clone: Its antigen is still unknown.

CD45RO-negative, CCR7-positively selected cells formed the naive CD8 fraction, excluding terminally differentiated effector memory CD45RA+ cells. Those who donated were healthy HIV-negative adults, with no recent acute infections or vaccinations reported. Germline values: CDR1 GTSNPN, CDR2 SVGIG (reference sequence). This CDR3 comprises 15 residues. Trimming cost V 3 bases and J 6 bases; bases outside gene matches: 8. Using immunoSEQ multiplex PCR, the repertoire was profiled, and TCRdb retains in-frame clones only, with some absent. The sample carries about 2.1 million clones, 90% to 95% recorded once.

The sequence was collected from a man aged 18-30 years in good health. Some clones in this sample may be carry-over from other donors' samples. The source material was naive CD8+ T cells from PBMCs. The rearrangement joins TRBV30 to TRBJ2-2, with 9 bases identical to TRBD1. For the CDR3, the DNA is TGTGCCTGGAGCGTCGGGACAGGGTGGGCCGGGGAGCTGTTTTTT. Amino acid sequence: CAWSVGTGWAGELFF.